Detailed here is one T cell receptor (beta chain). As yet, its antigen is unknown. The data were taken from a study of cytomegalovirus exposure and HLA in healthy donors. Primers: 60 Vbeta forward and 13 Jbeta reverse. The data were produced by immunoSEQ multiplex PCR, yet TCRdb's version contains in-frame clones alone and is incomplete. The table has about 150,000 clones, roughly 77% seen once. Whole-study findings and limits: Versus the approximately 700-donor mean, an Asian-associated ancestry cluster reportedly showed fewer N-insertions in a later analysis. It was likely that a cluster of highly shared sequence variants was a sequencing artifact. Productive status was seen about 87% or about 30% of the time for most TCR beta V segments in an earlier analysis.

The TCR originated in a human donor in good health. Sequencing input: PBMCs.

The DNA of the CDR3 is TGTGCCACCAGCAGAGATAGCGGGGGGCTCGAGCAGTACTTC. Protein: CATSRDSGGLEQYF. This chain links TRBV15 with TRBJ2-7; 10 bases align to TRBD2. With V trimmed by 0 bases and J by 6 bases, 2 bases remained unmatched. This CDR3 has 14 amino acids. Germline V gene lookup returns CDR1 LNHNV and CDR2 YYDKDF (reference sequence).